This T cell receptor (beta chain) emerged from a study of tissue T cells after allogeneic stem cell transplantation. To note about this clone: Genes here carry mouse names. The read comes to an end 1 residue before the CDR3 does, leaving the germline J gene to fill in the end.

Looked up from germline, CDR1 is SNHLY and CDR2 is FYNGKV (reference sequence). The CDR3 totals 13 residues. Trimming took off 6 bases at V and 0 bases at J, with 7 bases between the two ends. The table came from immunoSEQ multiplex PCR; TCRdb's copy has only in-frame clones and leaves some out. The sample lists roughly 50,000 clones, roughly 73% occurring once. The sequence came from a pool of C57BL/6 mice in good health. The chain joins TRBV3 to TRBJ2-3; TRBD1 is a possible D gene (5 bases). The sequenced sample consisted of sorted cells pooled from one or two spleens. Partial CDR3 DNA: TGTGCCAGCAGAGACAGTAGTGCAGAAACGCTGTAT. Translating it yields CASRDSSAETLY. The CDR3 in full is CASRDSSAETLYF.